A single T cell receptor (beta chain) is shown here with its context. The specificity of this receptor is unknown. No much larger clone exists at a distance of one base, and base qualities are not known. The CDR3 measures 14 amino acids from cysteine to phenylalanine. The entry retains the CDR3 DNA only, 42 bases that are in frame from base 1. From a lookup of the germline V gene, CDR1 and CDR2 are SGHTA and FQGNSA. V sheds 2 bases and J sheds 5 bases, leaving 12 bases between their ends. This specimen belongs to a study of shared clonotypes between healthy human individuals (dated by TCRdb to the early 2020s). Describing the broader study: A few men and two women, aged 18 to 49 years, made up the cohort. For each donor, three plates each were used for CD4 naive and CD4 memory, two plates were used for CD8 naive, and one plate was used for CD8 memory. Per donor, leukapheresis produced somewhere between about 0.94 and 9 billion PBMCs. Blood TCR repertoires of roughly five healthy adults were deeply sequenced to estimate repertoire size and the extent of clonotype sharing between individuals. To increase sequencing depth and limit assay-specific biases, different laboratories used diverse techniques to prepare libraries and sequence TCR repertoires. Broader findings and caveats from the paper: Only blood was sampled, and tissue TCR repertoires likely differ from those in blood. Clonotypes shared by all four sorted-subset donors showed higher generation probabilities than non-shared clonotypes. Estimated clonotype richness was generally larger for naive than for memory subsets. Rarefaction of sorted-subset datasets indicated incomplete sequencing despite the large sequencing depth. Pairwise subsampling led to the expectation that sequencing depth would affect the degree of clonotype sharing among donors. Because the study included only a small number of donors, the genetic and exposure-history diversity represented was limited. Across a handful of donors, about 5% of naive CD4, more than 3% of naive CD8, roughly 2.2% of memory CD4, and approximately 0.4% of memory CD8 clonotypes were shared.

The donors were healthy, HIV-negative adults with no recently reported acute infections or vaccinations. Every donor was a Caucasian adult residing in Nashville, Tennessee, USA. Magnetic negative selection was used to enrich CD4+ T cells, after which naive cells were positively selected on CD45RA and the negative fraction became the memory subset. Blood was obtained by leukapheresis, after which PBMCs were separated by Ficoll-Histopaque density gradient centrifugation and cryopreserved in liquid nitrogen vapor phase. Analytical flow cytometry was used to check the purity and quantity of each magnetically sorted T cell population. Each sorted fraction had its genomic DNA isolated and then quantified by UV absorbance on a Nanodrop 2000c. Using the deep immunoSEQ assay, TCR CDR3 regions were amplified from genomic DNA by multiplex PCR. Extracted genomic DNA from each cell subset was distributed evenly across all wells of several immunoSEQ 96-well plates, and each plate was treated as a replicate. For sorted subsets, about 220 ng of genomic DNA, equivalent to 25,000 to 30,000 T cell genomes, went into each replicate PCR. Purified libraries were quantified with a Qubit 3.0 fluorometer, sized on a Bioanalyzer 2100, and re-quantified with the KAPA Library Quantification kit. Every immunoSEQ 96-well plate was sequenced on a separate single-read 150-cycle Illumina NextSeq 550 flow cell. In the original analysis: Because the immunoSEQ output held only junctional sequences and lacked quality scores, the filtering could not match the filtering applied to full-length reads. Sequences were annotated with PyIR, a Python wrapper for IgBLAST v1.9, and V/J genes and CDR3 were assigned using IMGT germline references. Any read was removed if the V/J assignment was weak (E-value above 1e-6), the CDR3 was missing, or the read contained stop codons, out-of-frame junctions, or ambiguous translated residues. A V3J clonotype was defined by an identical inferred V gene, J gene, and CDR3 amino acid sequence. Percentage overlap between repertoires was computed as shared unique clonotypes divided by the size of the smaller repertoire. RTK rarefaction, the Chao1 estimator, and Recon v2.1 estimates of unobserved clonotypes were used to assess repertoire richness. For all TCRbeta clonotypes obtained by the gDNA method from a few donors, generation probabilities were computed with OLGA. This is the immuneACCESS table as TCRdb keeps it, with only in-frame sequences that have V and J called. A part of the clones is gone; compared with another copy, unresolved V genes explain less than half, and the rest is unexplained. D and trimming were read from the DNA, whereas the V and J calls and clone size are those reported in that table. This sample lists some 2 million clones; 85% to 95% were detected once. Together, the top ten hold 0.13% of the sample.

The sequence came from a man between 18 and 29 years old in good health. The chain uses TRBV7-2 and TRBJ1-1, with the D gene call left open. The sample comprised naive CD4+ T cells sorted from blood. The intended sense of this specimen's cell subset or site label: CD45RA+ positively selected. The nucleotide sequence reads TGTGCCAGCAGCTTACAAGGGCCAGGTACTGAAGCTTTCTTT. Its protein product is CASSLQGPGTEAFF.